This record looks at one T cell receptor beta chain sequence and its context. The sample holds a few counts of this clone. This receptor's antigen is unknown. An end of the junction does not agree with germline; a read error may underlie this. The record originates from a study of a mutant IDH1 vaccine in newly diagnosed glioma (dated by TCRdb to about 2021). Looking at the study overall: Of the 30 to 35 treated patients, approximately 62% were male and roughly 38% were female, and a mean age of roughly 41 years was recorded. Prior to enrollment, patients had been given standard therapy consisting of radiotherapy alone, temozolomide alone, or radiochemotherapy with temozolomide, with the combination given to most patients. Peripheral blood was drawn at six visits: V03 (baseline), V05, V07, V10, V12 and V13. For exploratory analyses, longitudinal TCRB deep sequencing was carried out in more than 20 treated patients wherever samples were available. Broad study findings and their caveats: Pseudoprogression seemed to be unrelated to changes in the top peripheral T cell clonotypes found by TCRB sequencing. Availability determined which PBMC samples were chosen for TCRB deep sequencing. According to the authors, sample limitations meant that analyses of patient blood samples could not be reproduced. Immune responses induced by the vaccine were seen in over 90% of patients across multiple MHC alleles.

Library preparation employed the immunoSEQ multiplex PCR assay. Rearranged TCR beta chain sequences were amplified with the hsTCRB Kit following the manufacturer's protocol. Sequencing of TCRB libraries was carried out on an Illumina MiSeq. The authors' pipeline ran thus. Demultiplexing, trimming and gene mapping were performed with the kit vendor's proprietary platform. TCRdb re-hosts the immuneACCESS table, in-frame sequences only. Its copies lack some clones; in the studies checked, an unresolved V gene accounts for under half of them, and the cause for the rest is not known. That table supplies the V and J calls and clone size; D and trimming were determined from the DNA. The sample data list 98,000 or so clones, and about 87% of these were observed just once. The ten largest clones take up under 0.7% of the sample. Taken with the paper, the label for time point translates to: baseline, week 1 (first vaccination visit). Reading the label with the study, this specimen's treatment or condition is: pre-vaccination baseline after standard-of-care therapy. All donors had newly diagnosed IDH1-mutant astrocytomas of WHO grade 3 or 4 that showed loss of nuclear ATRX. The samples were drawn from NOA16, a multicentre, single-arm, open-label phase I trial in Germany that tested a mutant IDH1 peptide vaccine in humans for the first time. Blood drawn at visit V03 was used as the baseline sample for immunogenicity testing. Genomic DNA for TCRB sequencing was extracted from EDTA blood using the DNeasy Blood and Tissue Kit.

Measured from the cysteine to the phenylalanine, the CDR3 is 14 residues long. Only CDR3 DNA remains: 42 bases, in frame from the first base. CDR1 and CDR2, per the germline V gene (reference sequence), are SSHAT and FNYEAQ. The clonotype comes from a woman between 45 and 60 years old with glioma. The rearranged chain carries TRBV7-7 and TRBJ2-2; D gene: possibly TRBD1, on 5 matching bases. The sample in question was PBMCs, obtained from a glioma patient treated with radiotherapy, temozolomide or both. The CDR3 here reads CASSARQGTGELFF. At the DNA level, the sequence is TGTGCTAGCAGCGCCCGGCAGGGCACCGGGGAGCTGTTTTTT.